The T cell receptor beta chain under discussion was sequenced for a study of T cells in Graves' hyperthyroidism and ophthalmopathy. Study in general: Peripheral blood was obtained at initial diagnosis, preceding any treatment. Study conclusions and caveats: A model of 13 V-J pairs discriminated ophthalmopathy from stable hyperthyroidism.

As for this clonotype: Its antigen is currently unknown.

Diagnostic decisions used clinical symptoms, serum thyroxine and TRAb, thyroid ultrasound and orbital computed tomography. Fresh peripheral blood, 10 ml, yielded the PBMCs. The investigators amplified TCR beta CDR3 regions from RNA transcripts. An initial round of RT-PCR targeting the TCR CDR3 relied on the HTBI primer set. A single record per CDR3 protein comes from TCRdb applying MiXCR to the multiplex PCR reads. This repertoire shows 600,000 to 850,000 distinct CDR3 sequences, roughly a sixth found once; its top ten account for approximately 15%. V lost 0 bases, J lost 0 bases, and 17 bases lay in between. The CDR3 length is 17 residues. From germline, CDR1 is DFQATT and CDR2 SNEGSKA (reference sequence).

The sequence derives from a woman between 50 and 59 years old with Graves' hyperthyroidism that later progressed to Graves' ophthalmopathy. Sequenced material: blood. This sequence joins TRBV20-1 and TRBJ1-1; unclear D gene. The CDR3 DNA reads TGCAGTGCTAGAGATATAATAAAGAGTTGGATGAACACTGAAGCTTTCTTT. This translates into CSARDIIKSWMNTEAFF.